By share, the clone carrying this TCR beta chain counts as medium-sized. TCRdb analysed the 5' RACE reads with MiXCR anew, one entry per CDR3 protein. The table lists 2,500 or so distinct CDR3 sequences, about 2% of them singletons. V trimming: 4 bases; J trimming: 5 bases; junction bases outside the gene matches: 3. This CDR3 spans 13 amino acids. The germline V gene has CDR1 MNHEY and CDR2 SMNVEV (reference sequence). This record comes from a study of spatial heterogeneity in lung cancer. Documented time point: sample taken at primary tumor resection. The study sequenced unsorted whole RNA from tumor, nontumor lung or frozen PBMC.

The rearrangement joins TRBV27 to TRBJ1-1; the match to TRBD1 covers 8 bases. This specimen was normal lung tissue next to the tumor, taken at surgery. The receptor's source is a male donor with early-stage non-small cell lung cancer. Here the CDR3 DNA reads TGTGCCAGCAGTTCGAGACAGGGGACTGAAGCTTTCTTT. It translates to CASSSRQGTEAFF.